The rows below give T cell receptor beta chains drawn from one sample of a study of blood T cell repertoires in COVID-19. Clones were sequenced by immunoSEQ multiplex PCR, and TCRdb holds only the in-frame ones, with some missing. The sample carries 190,000 or so clones, approximately 87% recorded once. The sequenced material came from peripheral blood. The source is a man aged 35 to 55 with active or convalescent COVID-19. Each CDR3 is given with its conserved first and last residue. Each record gives: CDR3 protein, CDR3 DNA, V gene, clone size, D gene, J gene. D genes are given only for firm matches. Some rows mark clone size as missing; the rest say once, few, many or name a class of expanded clone.

CDR3 protein: CASSLDSLNTEAFF
CDR3 DNA: TGCGCCAGCAGCTTGGACAGTTTGAACACTGAAGCTTTCTTT
V gene: TRBV5-1
clone size: .
D gene: .
J gene: TRBJ1-1

CDR3 protein: CASSFTLGDSYNSPLHF
CDR3 DNA: TGTGCCAGCAGCTTCACCTTGGGGGACAGCTATAATTCACCCCTCCACTTT
V gene: TRBV13
clone size: once
D gene: TRBD1
J gene: TRBJ1-6

CDR3 protein: CASQKDREYGYTF
CDR3 DNA: TGTGCCAGCCAAAAGGACAGGGAATATGGCTACACCTTC
V gene: TRBV2
clone size: .
D gene: TRBD1
J gene: TRBJ1-2

CDR3 protein: CAWSLIQGRVWDEQYF
CDR3 DNA: TGTGCCTGGAGTCTAATACAGGGGCGGGTGTGGGACGAGCAGTACTTC
V gene: TRBV30
clone size: .
D gene: TRBD1
J gene: TRBJ2-7

CDR3 protein: CACTQGLLTGELFF
CDR3 DNA: TGTGCCTGTACCCAGGGACTACTTACCGGGGAGCTGTTTTTT
V gene: TRBV30
clone size: .
D gene: TRBD2
J gene: TRBJ2-2

CDR3 protein: CARGGGTGGNTGELFF
CDR3 DNA: TGTGCCCGCGGAGGGGGGACAGGGGGAAACACCGGGGAGCTGTTTTTT
V gene: TRBV9
clone size: .
D gene: TRBD1
J gene: TRBJ2-2

CDR3 protein: CASSLRDRFQAFF
CDR3 DNA: TGCGCCAGCAGCCTCCGGGACAGGTTTCAAGCTTTCTTT
V gene: TRBV5-1
clone size: .
D gene: TRBD1
J gene: TRBJ1-1

CDR3 protein: CASSYGQGRGNEQYF
CDR3 DNA: TGTGCCAGCAGTTACGGGCAGGGAAGGGGGAACGAGCAGTACTTC
V gene: TRBV6-5
clone size: .
D gene: .
J gene: TRBJ2-7

CDR3 protein: CASSQGLQPGNTIYF
CDR3 DNA: TGCGCCAGCAGCCAAGGGTTACAGCCTGGAAACACCATATATTTT
V gene: TRBV4-1
clone size: .
D gene: .
J gene: TRBJ1-3

CDR3 protein: CASSLSTSGGSDTQYF
CDR3 DNA: TGTGCCAGCAGTTTATCGACTAGCGGGGGGTCTGATACGCAGTATTTT
V gene: TRBV27
clone size: .
D gene: TRBD2
J gene: TRBJ2-3

CDR3 protein: CASSDLGAGELFF
CDR3 DNA: TGTGCCAGCAGTGACCTGGGCGCCGGGGAGCTGTTTTTT
V gene: TRBV6-4
clone size: once
D gene: .
J gene: TRBJ2-2

CDR3 protein: CASSPGHPVGGEQYF
CDR3 DNA: TGTGCCAGCAGCCCCGGCCACCCGGTAGGGGGTGAGCAGTACTTC
V gene: TRBV11-3
clone size: once
D gene: .
J gene: TRBJ2-7

CDR3 protein: CASSSKGTSGGAFTGELFF
CDR3 DNA: TGTGCCAGCAGCTCCAAAGGGACTAGCGGGGGGGCCTTTACCGGGGAGCTGTTTTTT
V gene: TRBV7-8
clone size: .
D gene: TRBD2
J gene: TRBJ2-2

CDR3 protein: CASSLVSGGNYGYTF
CDR3 DNA: TGTGCCAGCAGCTTGGTCTCAGGCGGGAACTATGGCTACACCTTC
V gene: TRBV5-5
clone size: once
D gene: .
J gene: TRBJ1-2

CDR3 protein: CSVDEAADTQYF
CDR3 DNA: TGCAGCGTCGATGAAGCGGCAGATACGCAGTATTTT
V gene: TRBV29-1
clone size: .
D gene: .
J gene: TRBJ2-3

CDR3 protein: CASRRESNEQFF
CDR3 DNA: TGTGCCTCCCGGAGAGAGTCCAATGAGCAGTTCTTC
V gene: TRBV6-5
clone size: .
D gene: .
J gene: TRBJ2-1

CDR3 protein: CASSVAGTDGYTF
CDR3 DNA: TGTGCCAGCAGCGTAGCGGGGACAGATGGCTACACCTTC
V gene: TRBV7-9
clone size: .
D gene: TRBD1
J gene: TRBJ1-2

CDR3 protein: CASSLGYGGPTSYEQYF
CDR3 DNA: TGTGCCAGCAGCTTAGGCTACGGGGGGCCGACCTCCTACGAGCAGTACTTC
V gene: TRBV7-8
clone size: .
D gene: .
J gene: TRBJ2-7

CDR3 protein: CASSAGQVNYGYTF
CDR3 DNA: TGTGCCAGCAGCGCGGGACAGGTAAACTATGGCTACACCTTC
V gene: TRBV7-9
clone size: .
D gene: TRBD1
J gene: TRBJ1-2

CDR3 protein: CASSDPTTGGFYEQYF
CDR3 DNA: TGTGCCAGCAGTGATCCTACGACAGGGGGCTTCTACGAGCAGTACTTC
V gene: TRBV6-1
clone size: once
D gene: TRBD1
J gene: TRBJ2-7

CDR3 protein: CASSAWTGRSPLHF
CDR3 DNA: TGTGCCAGTAGTGCGTGGACAGGTCGGTCACCCCTCCACTTT
V gene: TRBV19
clone size: .
D gene: TRBD1
J gene: TRBJ1-6

CDR3 protein: CASSAGTLGIEAFF
CDR3 DNA: TGTGCCAGCAGCGCCGGGACACTGGGGATTGAAGCTTTCTTT
V gene: TRBV11-1
clone size: .
D gene: .
J gene: TRBJ1-1

CDR3 protein: CASSLAGTYSNQPQHF
CDR3 DNA: TGTGCCAGCAGCTTAGCAGGGACTTATAGCAATCAGCCCCAGCATTTT
V gene: TRBV7-2
clone size: .
D gene: .
J gene: TRBJ1-5

CDR3 protein: CASSERAYEQYF
CDR3 DNA: TGTGCCAGCAGTGAGAGGGCCTACGAGCAGTACTTC
V gene: TRBV2
clone size: many
D gene: .
J gene: TRBJ2-7

CDR3 protein: CATSSGTGSGGYTF
CDR3 DNA: TGTGCCACCAGCTCAGGGACAGGGTCGGGTGGCTACACCTTC
V gene: TRBV24-1
clone size: .
D gene: TRBD1
J gene: TRBJ1-2

CDR3 protein: CASSYVRSGEQYF
CDR3 DNA: TGTGCCAGCAGTTACGTCCGCTCGGGCGAGCAGTACTTC
V gene: TRBV6-5
clone size: .
D gene: .
J gene: TRBJ2-7

CDR3 protein: CSVVSGSGTEAFF
CDR3 DNA: TGCAGCGTTGTATCCGGGTCCGGCACTGAAGCTTTCTTT
V gene: TRBV29-1
clone size: .
D gene: .
J gene: TRBJ1-1

CDR3 protein: CASSPRAGSNQPQHF
CDR3 DNA: TGTGCCAGCAGTCCCCGAGCAGGGAGCAATCAGCCCCAGCATTTT
V gene: TRBV6-4
clone size: .
D gene: .
J gene: TRBJ1-5

CDR3 protein: CASRQTGGSPLHF
CDR3 DNA: TGTGCCAGTCGACAAACAGGGGGTTCACCCCTCCACTTT
V gene: TRBV27
clone size: .
D gene: TRBD1
J gene: TRBJ1-6

CDR3 protein: CASRRGYYEQYF
CDR3 DNA: TGTGCCAGCAGAAGGGGGTACTACGAGCAGTACTTC
V gene: TRBV6-5
clone size: .
D gene: .
J gene: TRBJ2-7

CDR3 protein: CASSEEETGWPTDTQYF
CDR3 DNA: TGTGCCAGCAGTGAAGAGGAGACAGGGTGGCCCACAGATACGCAGTATTTT
V gene: TRBV6-1
clone size: .
D gene: TRBD1
J gene: TRBJ2-3

CDR3 protein: CASSMREKGSPLHF
CDR3 DNA: TGTGCCAGTAGTATGAGGGAAAAGGGTTCACCCCTCCACTTT
V gene: TRBV19
clone size: .
D gene: .
J gene: TRBJ1-6

CDR3 protein: CASSEVAGNQPQHF
CDR3 DNA: TGCGCCAGCAGTGAGGTGGCAGGTAATCAGCCCCAGCATTTT
V gene: TRBV10-2
clone size: .
D gene: .
J gene: TRBJ1-5

CDR3 protein: CASSSLSTRYRSTNEKLFF
CDR3 DNA: TGTGCCAGCAGCTCCCTGTCGACTCGATATAGGTCAACTAATGAAAAACTGTTTTTT
V gene: TRBV7-8
clone size: .
D gene: .
J gene: TRBJ1-4

CDR3 protein: CASSFRPERGSEQYF
CDR3 DNA: TGTGCCAGCAGCTTTCGCCCAGAAAGGGGTAGCGAGCAGTACTTC
V gene: TRBV13
clone size: many
D gene: .
J gene: TRBJ2-7

CDR3 protein: CASSPALAGGRPGELFF
CDR3 DNA: TGTGCCAGCAGCCCGGCCCTAGCGGGGGGTCGTCCCGGGGAGCTGTTTTTT
V gene: TRBV3-1/TRBV3-2
clone size: .
D gene: TRBD2
J gene: TRBJ2-2

CDR3 protein: CASSQDWTSGGLRTDTQYF
CDR3 DNA: TGCGCCAGCAGCCAAGATTGGACTAGCGGGGGTCTGAGAACAGATACGCAGTATTTT
V gene: TRBV4-3
clone size: .
D gene: TRBD2
J gene: TRBJ2-3

CDR3 protein: CASSLQGYEQYF
CDR3 DNA: TGTGCCAGCAGTTTGCAGGGCTACGAGCAGTACTTC
V gene: TRBV12-3/TRBV12-4
clone size: .
D gene: .
J gene: TRBJ2-7

CDR3 protein: CAFEGFTDRGEDIMNTEAFF
CDR3 DNA: TGTGCCTTCGAAGGTTTCACGGACAGGGGGGAAGATATAATGAACACTGAAGCTTTCTTT
V gene: TRBV30
clone size: .
D gene: TRBD1
J gene: TRBJ1-1

CDR3 protein: CASSSRTGTNEKLFF
CDR3 DNA: TGTGCCAGCAGCTCCCGGACAGGGACTAATGAAAAACTGTTTTTT
V gene: TRBV13
clone size: .
D gene: TRBD1
J gene: TRBJ1-4

CDR3 protein: CASSDASGVTANTGELFF
CDR3 DNA: TGCGCCAGCAGTGATGCTAGCGGGGTTACCGCGAACACCGGGGAGCTGTTTTTT
V gene: TRBV10-2
clone size: .
D gene: TRBD2
J gene: TRBJ2-2

CDR3 protein: CAWGGQGSGNTIYF
CDR3 DNA: TGTGCCTGGGGGGGACAGGGTTCAGGAAACACCATATATTTT
V gene: TRBV30
clone size: .
D gene: TRBD1
J gene: TRBJ1-3

CDR3 protein: CASSLALDLYNEQFF
CDR3 DNA: TGTGCCAGCAGTTTGGCCCTAGACCTTTACAATGAGCAGTTCTTC
V gene: TRBV6-6
clone size: .
D gene: .
J gene: TRBJ2-1

CDR3 protein: CASSQTRTGGLIYGYTF
CDR3 DNA: TGTGCCAGCTCACAGACGCGAACAGGGGGCCTGATCTATGGCTACACCTTC
V gene: TRBV18
clone size: once
D gene: TRBD1
J gene: TRBJ1-2

CDR3 protein: CAWSKGGQGVNEQYF
CDR3 DNA: TGTGCCTGGAGTAAAGGGGGACAGGGGGTTAACGAGCAGTACTTC
V gene: TRBV30
clone size: .
D gene: TRBD1
J gene: TRBJ2-7

CDR3 protein: CASSLDRGNHSPLHF
CDR3 DNA: TGTGCCAGCAGCTTAGACAGGGGAAATCATTCACCCCTCCACTTT
V gene: TRBV7-9
clone size: few
D gene: TRBD1
J gene: TRBJ1-6

CDR3 protein: CASRRDRGRLPLHF
CDR3 DNA: TGCGCCAGCAGACGGGACAGGGGGCGCTTACCCCTCCACTTT
V gene: TRBV5-1
clone size: .
D gene: TRBD1
J gene: TRBJ1-6

CDR3 protein: CASSQDPQEANSGNTIYF
CDR3 DNA: TGTGCCAGCAGCCAAGACCCCCAGGAAGCCAACTCTGGAAACACCATATATTTT
V gene: TRBV4-2
clone size: .
D gene: .
J gene: TRBJ1-3